The 20 T cell receptor beta chains below all came from one sample that was sequenced in a study of CD8+ T cells in alopecia areata (dated by TCRdb to 2016 to 2019). Library prep was done by the immunoSEQ multiplex PCR assay. RNA was extracted from all samples and reverse transcribed into cDNA, which served as template for TCR sequencing. The immuneACCESS repertoire file appears here via TCRdb, limited to in-frame rearrangements. These files lack a portion of the clones; in checked studies, under half of the deficit traces to unresolved V genes, and the cause of the others is not known. The sample yields 100,000 to 150,000 clones; approximately 48% were counted once. The ten most abundant clones make up around 20% of the sample. The time point tag for this specimen amounts to: baseline before oral tofacitinib. The sequenced sample was CD8+ T cells sorted from blood, obtained at week 0. The receptors were gathered from a human donor with alopecia areata.

This clone was seen more than once but under ten times. The CDR3 is CASSAGLAGASGNTIYF. The CDR3 nucleotides read TGTGCCAGCAGTGCCGGGTTGGCGGGGGCCAGTGGAAACACCATATATTTT. V is TRBV6-1 and J is TRBJ1-3; a weak D match, TRBD1 (6 bases). CDR3 length equals 17 residues. Germline V CDR1 and CDR2: MNHNS, SASEGT. Trimming pared 4 bases from V and 3 bases from J, leaving 19 bases between.

The J gene is TRBJ2-1, the V gene TRBV5-6; 7 positions agree with TRBD1. This CDR3 region has 14 residues. Germline values: CDR1 SGHDT, CDR2 YYEEEE. J lost 6 bases, V lost 0 bases, and 3 bases had no gene match. This CDR3 is CASSLATGINEQFF. The CDR3 DNA reads TGTGCCAGCAGCTTGGCGACAGGGATCAATGAGCAGTTCTTC. The whole variable domain, remainder taken from reference TRBV5-6 and TRBJ2-1, is DAGVTQSPTHLIKTRGQQVTLRCSPKSGHDTVSWYQQALGQGPQFIFQYYEEEERQRGNFPDRFSGHQFPNYSSELNVNALLLGDSALYLCASSLATGINEQFFGPGTRLTVL.

V is TRBV6-5 and J is TRBJ2-3; a possible D gene is TRBD1 (5 bases). CDR1 is MNHEY, CDR2 SVGAGI, per germline. The CDR3 covers 14 residues. V lost 6 bases, J lost 3 bases, and 13 bases lay in between. CDR3 sequence reads: CASRWQGGTDTQYF. The DNA of the CDR3 is TGTGCCAGCAGGTGGCAGGGTGGAACAGATACGCAGTATTTT.

J is TRBJ1-1 and V is TRBV4-1, with unresolved D. This CDR3 has 15 residues. Trimming stripped 1 base from V and 3 bases from J, with 12 bases between. Germline assignment: CDR1 MGHRA and CDR2 YSYEKL. The CDR3 DNA reads as TGCGCCAGCAGCCAAGTTGGGGTCGGGCACACTGAAGCTTTCTTT. It codes for CASSQVGVGHTEAFF.

The chain joins TRBV7-9 to TRBJ1-2, with TRBD1 identical over 8 bases. V lost 1 base to trimming and J lost 4 bases; unmatched junction nucleotides: 5. In germline, CDR1 is SEHNR, CDR2 FQNEAQ (reference sequence). The length of the CDR3 is 15 residues. The CDR3, as DNA: TGTGCCAGCAGCTTAGGGACAGGGAGTTCCTATGGCTACACCTTC. Its protein product is CASSLGTGSSYGYTF.

The chain has TRBV10-3 and TRBJ2-2; D remains ambiguous. CDR3 length equals 16 residues. Germline lookup yields CDR1 ENHRY and CDR2 SYGVKD. V lost 3 bases, J lost 0 bases, and 11 bases lay in between. The CDR3 loop is CAISDFLGSNTGELFF. The CDR3 nucleotides read TGTGCCATCAGTGATTTTTTGGGATCGAACACCGGGGAGCTGTTTTTT.

The V gene is TRBV9, the J gene TRBJ2-7; 8 nucleotides line up with TRBD2. This CDR3 is built from 12 residues. Germline V lookup: CDR1 SGDLS, CDR2 YYNGEE. V lost 3 bases, J lost 4 bases, and 0 bases stayed unmatched. DNA of the CDR3: TGTGCCAGCAGCGCGGGGGGGTACGAGCAGTACTTC. Encoded protein: CASSAGGYEQYF.

V usage is TRBV27 and J usage is TRBJ1-5; 10 bases agree with TRBD1. This CDR3 has 15 residues. Per the germline V gene, CDR1 is MNHEY and CDR2 is SMNVEV (reference sequence). V was pared by 6 bases and J by 6 bases, with 8 bases of the junction left unmatched. The CDR3 DNA reads as TGTGCCAGCAGCAGGGACAGGGGCATAGTTCAGCCCCAGCATTTT. Its translation is CASSRDRGIVQPQHF.

The chain links TRBV13 to TRBJ1-2, with a possible D match to TRBD1 (6 bases). The CDR3 consists of 12 residues. CDR1 PRHDT and CDR2 FYEKMQ come from the germline V gene (reference sequence). Trimming pared 5 bases from V and 10 bases from J, leaving 14 bases between. This chain's CDR3 is CASSQETGFYTF. In nucleotides, the CDR3 is TGTGCCAGCAGCCAAGAAACAGGGTTCTACACCTTC. Based on the CDR3 plus reference TRBV13 and TRBJ1-2, the full variable domain is AAGVIQSPRHLIKEKRETATLKCYPIPRHDTVYWYQQGPGQDPQFLISFYEKMQSDKGSIPDRFSAQQFSDYHSELNMSSLELGDSALYFCASSQETGFYTFGSGTRLTVV.

Details on this clone: The same CDR3 arises from other DNA sequences in this sample as well. This chain uses TRBV10-3 with TRBJ2-7, with no clear D. The CDR3 covers 12 residues. Germline V gives CDR1 ENHRY, CDR2 SYGVKD. Trimming left V 0 bases short and J 4 bases short, with 4 bases between. As DNA, the CDR3 is TGTGCCATCAGTGAGTCAGTATACGAGCAGTACTTC. This translates into CAISESVYEQYF.

This chain uses TRBV4-1 with TRBJ2-7, with TRBD2 identical over 10 bases. The CDR3 covers 16 residues. V lost 1 base to trimming and J lost 6 bases; unmatched junction nucleotides: 9. Looked up from germline, CDR1 is MGHRA and CDR2 is YSYEKL. The chain's CDR3 is CASSQGTSGVLAEQYF. The CDR3 nucleotides are TGCGCCAGCAGCCAAGGAACTAGCGGGGTTCTTGCCGAGCAGTACTTC.

The gene calls are TRBV6-5 and TRBJ1-2; perhaps TRBD1 as D (5 bases). The CDR3 spans 12 residues. Germline V CDR1 and CDR2: MNHEY, SVGAGI. V dropped 7 bases and J dropped 3 bases, with 9 bases sitting between them. CDR3 DNA: TGTGCCAGCAATGGAGGGGACTATGGCTACACCTTC. Protein product: CASNGGDYGYTF.

This CDR3 is CASGTGLGSYEQYF. The CDR3 region has the DNA TGTGCCAGCGGAACAGGGCTCGGGTCCTACGAGCAGTACTTC. V is TRBV9 and J is TRBJ2-7, with TRBD1 as a possible D gene (6 bases). Between the trimmed V and J ends, which lost 7 bases and 1 base, there was a span of 15 bases. Germline V lookup: CDR1 SGDLS, CDR2 YYNGEE. This CDR3 spans 14 amino acids.

This chain joins TRBV29-1 and TRBJ2-3, with D uncertain. This CDR3 is 16 amino acids long. Trimming removed 6 bases at V and 0 bases at J, with 19 bases between. The germline CDR1 and CDR2 sequences are SQVTM and ANQGSEA. CDR3 nucleotides: TGCAGCGTGGGGTTTACGGACCATTCTAGCACAGATACGCAGTATTTT. This gives the protein CSVGFTDHSSTDTQYF.

The V gene is TRBV7-6, the J gene TRBJ2-7; 7 nucleotides match TRBD2. Germline trimming cut 5 bases from V and 5 bases from J; bases unmatched to any gene: 15. Per the germline V gene, CDR1 is SGHVS and CDR2 is FNYEAQ. The CDR3 covers 16 residues. The CDR3 sequence is CASSGRGSGFDDEQYF. The DNA for the CDR3 is TGTGCCAGCAGCGGGCGGGGTAGCGGGTTTGACGACGAGCAGTACTTC.

In this sample, this clone turned up many times. The V call is TRBV11-2, the J call TRBJ2-2, with D uncertain. V lost 4 bases and J lost 3, with 3 bases in between. Germline-derived CDR1 and CDR2 are SGHAT and FQNNGV. The CDR3 sequence is 12 residues long. The CDR3 DNA reads TGTGCCAGCAGCTGGGACACCGGGGAGCTGTTTTTT. It is translated as CASSWDTGELFF.

This clone showed up just a few times. The chain couples TRBV30 to TRBJ1-5; D is perhaps TRBD1 (6 bases). Germline V CDR1 and CDR2: GTSNPN, SVGIG (reference sequence). The CDR3 is made up of 14 amino acids. V gave up 0 bases and J gave up 3 bases, with 9 bases separating them. The CDR3 spells CAWSVAGDNQPQHF. The CDR3 region has the DNA TGTGCCTGGAGTGTAGCAGGGGACAATCAGCCCCAGCATTTT.

In DNA, the CDR3 is TGTGCCAGCAGCTTCTCACCCTCAGGGGTTCGTAACTTAGGCACCTTC. Translated: CASSFSPSGVRNLGTF. J is TRBJ1-2 and V is TRBV11-2, with D perhaps TRBD1 (6 bases). The CDR3 extends over 16 amino acids. Trimming pared 3 bases from V and 13 bases from J, leaving 27 bases between. Germline CDR1 is SGHAT and CDR2 is FQNNGV.

CDR3 sequence: CASSLGLVYRLYEQYF. DNA of the CDR3: TGTGCCAGCAGCTTAGGCCTAGTGTACAGGTTATACGAGCAGTACTTC. This chain links TRBV13 with TRBJ2-7; TRBD1 is a possible D gene (5 bases). The CDR3 totals 16 residues. Germline CDR1 PRHDT, CDR2 FYEKMQ (reference sequence). V lost 0 bases, J lost 4 bases, and 16 bases lay in between.

The V gene is TRBV9, the J gene TRBJ2-5; TRBD2 agrees at 7 bases. Per the germline V gene, CDR1 is SGDLS and CDR2 is YYNGEE. The CDR3 covers 12 residues. V shed 5 bases and J 5 bases; nucleotides not matched to a gene: 3. CDR3 sequence: CASRGLSETQYF. As DNA, the CDR3 is TGTGCCAGCAGGGGACTATCGGAGACCCAGTACTTC.